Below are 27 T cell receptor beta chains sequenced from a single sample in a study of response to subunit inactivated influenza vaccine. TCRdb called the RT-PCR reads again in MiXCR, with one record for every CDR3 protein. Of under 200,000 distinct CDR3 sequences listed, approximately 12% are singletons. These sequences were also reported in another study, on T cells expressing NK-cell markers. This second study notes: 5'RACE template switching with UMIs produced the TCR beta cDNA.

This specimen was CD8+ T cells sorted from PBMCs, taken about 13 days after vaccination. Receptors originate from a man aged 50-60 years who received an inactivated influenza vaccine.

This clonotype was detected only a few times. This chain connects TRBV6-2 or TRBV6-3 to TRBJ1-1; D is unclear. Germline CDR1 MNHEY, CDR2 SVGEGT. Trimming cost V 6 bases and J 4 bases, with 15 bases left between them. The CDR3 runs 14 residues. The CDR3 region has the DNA TGTGCCAGCAGCCCAAAGGGATGGATCACTGAAGCTTTCTTT. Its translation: CASSPKGWITEAFF.

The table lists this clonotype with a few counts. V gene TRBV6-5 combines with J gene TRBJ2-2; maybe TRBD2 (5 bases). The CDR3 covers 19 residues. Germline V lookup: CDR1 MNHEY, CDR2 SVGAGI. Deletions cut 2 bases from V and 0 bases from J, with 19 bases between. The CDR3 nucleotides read TGTGCCAGCAGTTACGCCCGGGGTCGGATCGTAGCGAACACCGGGGAGCTGTTTTTT. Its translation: CASSYARGRIVANTGELFF.

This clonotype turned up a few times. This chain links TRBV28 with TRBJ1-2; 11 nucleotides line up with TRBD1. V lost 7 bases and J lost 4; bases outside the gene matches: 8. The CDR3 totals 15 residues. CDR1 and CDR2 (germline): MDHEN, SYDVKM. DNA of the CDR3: TGTGCCAGCACCCCGGACAGGGGGCGCGGCTATGGCTACACCTTC. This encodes CASTPDRGRGYGYTF.

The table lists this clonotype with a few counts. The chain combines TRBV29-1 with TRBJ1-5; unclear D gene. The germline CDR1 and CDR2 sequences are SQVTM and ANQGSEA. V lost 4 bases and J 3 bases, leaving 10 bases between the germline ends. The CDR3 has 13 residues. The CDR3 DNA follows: TGCAGCGTTGCTTACGGCAACAATCAGCCCCAGCATTTT. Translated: CSVAYGNNQPQHF.

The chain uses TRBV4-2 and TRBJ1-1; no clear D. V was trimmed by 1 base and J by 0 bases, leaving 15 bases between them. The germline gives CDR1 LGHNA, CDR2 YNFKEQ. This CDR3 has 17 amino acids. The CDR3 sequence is CASSQARGPAVNTEAFF. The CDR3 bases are TGTGCCAGCAGCCAAGCGAGAGGGCCTGCTGTGAACACTGAAGCTTTCTTT.

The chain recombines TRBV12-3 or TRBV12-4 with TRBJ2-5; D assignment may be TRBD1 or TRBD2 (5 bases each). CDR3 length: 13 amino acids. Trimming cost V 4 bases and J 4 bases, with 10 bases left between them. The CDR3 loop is CASSWDGGETQYF. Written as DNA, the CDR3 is TGTGCCAGCAGTTGGGACGGAGGAGAGACCCAGTACTTC.

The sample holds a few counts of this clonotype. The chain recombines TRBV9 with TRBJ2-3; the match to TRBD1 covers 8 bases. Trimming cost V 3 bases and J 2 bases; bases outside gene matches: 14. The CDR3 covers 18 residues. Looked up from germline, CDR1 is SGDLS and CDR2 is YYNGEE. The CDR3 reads CASSANPDRAMSTDTQYF. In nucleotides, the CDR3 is TGTGCCAGCAGCGCCAACCCGGACAGGGCGATGTCCACAGATACGCAGTATTTT.

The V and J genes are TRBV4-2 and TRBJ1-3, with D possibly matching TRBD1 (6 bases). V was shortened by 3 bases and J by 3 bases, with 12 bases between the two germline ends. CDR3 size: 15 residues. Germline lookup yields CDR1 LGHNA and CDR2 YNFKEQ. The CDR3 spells CASSQDGGYGNTIYF. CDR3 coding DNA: TGTGCCAGCAGCCAGGACGGGGGCTATGGAAACACCATATATTTT.

The CDR3 spells CASSYSTSALGTSGTHAQYF. CDR3 nucleotides: TGTGCCAGCAGTTACTCGACGTCTGCATTGGGGACTAGCGGGACCCATGCGCAGTATTTT. V usage is TRBV6-2 or TRBV6-3 and J usage is TRBJ2-3; 13 bases map to TRBD2. The CDR3 has 20 amino acids. In germline, CDR1 is MNHEY, CDR2 SVGEGT. V lost 0 bases and J lost 10; bases outside the gene matches: 19.

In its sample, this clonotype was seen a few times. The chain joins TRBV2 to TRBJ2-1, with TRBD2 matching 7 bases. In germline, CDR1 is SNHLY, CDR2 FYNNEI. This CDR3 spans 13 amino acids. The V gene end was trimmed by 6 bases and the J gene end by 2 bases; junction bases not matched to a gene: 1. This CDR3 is CASSGTTYNEQFF. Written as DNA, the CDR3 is TGTGCCAGCAGCGGGACTACCTACAATGAGCAGTTCTTC.

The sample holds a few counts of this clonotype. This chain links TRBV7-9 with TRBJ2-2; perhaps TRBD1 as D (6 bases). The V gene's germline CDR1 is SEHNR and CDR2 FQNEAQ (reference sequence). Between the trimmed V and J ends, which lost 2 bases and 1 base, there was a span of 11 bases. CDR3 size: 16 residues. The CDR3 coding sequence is TGTGCCAGCAGCTTACACCCGGGACAGAACACCGGGGAGCTGTTTTTT. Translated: CASSLHPGQNTGELFF.

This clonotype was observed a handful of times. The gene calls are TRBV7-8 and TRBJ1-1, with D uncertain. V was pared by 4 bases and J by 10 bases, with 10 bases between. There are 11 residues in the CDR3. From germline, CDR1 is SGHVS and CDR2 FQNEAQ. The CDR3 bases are TGTGCCAGCAGCTCGGGGTTCGGAGCTTTCTTT. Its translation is CASSSGFGAFF. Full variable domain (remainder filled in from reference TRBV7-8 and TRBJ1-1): GAGVSQSPRYKVAKRGQDVALRCDPISGHVSLFWYQQALGQGPEFLTYFQNEAQLDKSGLPSDRFFAERPEGSVSTLKIQRTQQEDSAVYLCASSSGFGAFFGQGTRLTVV.

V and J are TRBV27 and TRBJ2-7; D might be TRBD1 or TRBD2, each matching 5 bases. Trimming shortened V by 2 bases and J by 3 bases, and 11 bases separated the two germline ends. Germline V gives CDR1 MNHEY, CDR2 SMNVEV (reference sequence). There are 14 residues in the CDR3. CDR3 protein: CASSLIPGGYEQYF. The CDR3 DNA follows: TGTGCCAGCAGTTTAATCCCTGGGGGCTACGAGCAGTACTTC.

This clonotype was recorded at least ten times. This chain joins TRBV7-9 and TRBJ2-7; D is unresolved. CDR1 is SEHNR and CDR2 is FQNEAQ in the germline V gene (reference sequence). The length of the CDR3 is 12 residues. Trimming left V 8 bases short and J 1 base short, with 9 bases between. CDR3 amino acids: CASAGKSYEQYF. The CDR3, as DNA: TGTGCCAGCGCTGGGAAATCCTACGAGCAGTACTTC.

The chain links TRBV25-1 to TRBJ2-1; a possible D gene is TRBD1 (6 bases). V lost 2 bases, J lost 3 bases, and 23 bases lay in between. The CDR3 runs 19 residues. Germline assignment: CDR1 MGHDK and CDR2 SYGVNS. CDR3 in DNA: TGTGCCAGCAGTGAACAGGGGATCAGCGGACCGCACATCTACAATGAGCAGTTCTTC. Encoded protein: CASSEQGISGPHIYNEQFF.

In DNA, the CDR3 is TGTGCCAGCAGTTTTCCCCCGACTGAAGCTTTCTTT. Encoded protein: CASSFPPTEAFF. This chain links TRBV28 with TRBJ1-1; D is undetermined. CDR3 size: 12 residues. Germline V gives CDR1 MDHEN, CDR2 SYDVKM. Trimming stripped 3 bases from V and 5 bases from J, with 7 bases between.

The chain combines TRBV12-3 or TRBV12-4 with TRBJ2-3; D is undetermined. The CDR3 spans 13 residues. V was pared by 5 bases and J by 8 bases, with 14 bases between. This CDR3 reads CASSEPLTGTQYF. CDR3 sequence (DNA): TGTGCCAGCAGTGAGCCCCTCACGGGTACGCAGTATTTT.

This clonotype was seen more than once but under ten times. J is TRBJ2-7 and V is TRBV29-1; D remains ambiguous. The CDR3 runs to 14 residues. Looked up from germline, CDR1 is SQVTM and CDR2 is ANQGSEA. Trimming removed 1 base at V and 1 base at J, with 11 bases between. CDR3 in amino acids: CSVEVRLGSYEQYF. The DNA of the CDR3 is TGCAGCGTTGAAGTCCGGCTGGGATCCTACGAGCAGTACTTC.

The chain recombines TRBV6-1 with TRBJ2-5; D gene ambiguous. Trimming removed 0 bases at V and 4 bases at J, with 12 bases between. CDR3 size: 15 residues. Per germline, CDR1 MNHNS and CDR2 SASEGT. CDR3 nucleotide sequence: TGTGCCAGCAGTGAAGCGGTACGAGGTTTAGAGACCCAGTACTTC. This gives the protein CASSEAVRGLETQYF.

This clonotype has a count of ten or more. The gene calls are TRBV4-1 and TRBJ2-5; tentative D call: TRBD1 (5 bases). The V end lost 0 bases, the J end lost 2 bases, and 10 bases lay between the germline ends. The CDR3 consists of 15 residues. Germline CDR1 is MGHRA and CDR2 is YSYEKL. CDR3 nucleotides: TGCGCCAGCAGCCAAGATTGGGGCAAACAAGAGACCCAGTACTTC. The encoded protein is CASSQDWGKQETQYF.

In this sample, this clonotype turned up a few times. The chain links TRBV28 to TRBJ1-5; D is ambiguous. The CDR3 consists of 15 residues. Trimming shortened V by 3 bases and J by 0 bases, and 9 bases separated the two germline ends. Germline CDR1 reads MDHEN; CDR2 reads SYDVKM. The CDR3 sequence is CASSLFGNSNQPQHF. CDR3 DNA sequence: TGTGCCAGCAGTTTGTTCGGGAATAGCAATCAGCCCCAGCATTTT. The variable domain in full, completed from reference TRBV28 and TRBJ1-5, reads DVKVTQSSRYLVKRTGEKVFLECVQDMDHENMFWYRQDPGLGLRLIYFSYDVKMKEKGDIPEGYSVSREKKERFSLILESASTNQTSMYLCASSLFGNSNQPQHFGDGTRLSIL.

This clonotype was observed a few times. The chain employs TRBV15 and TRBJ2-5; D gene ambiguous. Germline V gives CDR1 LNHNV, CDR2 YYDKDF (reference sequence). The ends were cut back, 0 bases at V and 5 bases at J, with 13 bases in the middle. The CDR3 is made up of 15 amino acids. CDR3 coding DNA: TGTGCCACCAGCAGAGAGAACAGTCCGATGGAGACCCAGTACTTC. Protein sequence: CATSRENSPMETQYF.

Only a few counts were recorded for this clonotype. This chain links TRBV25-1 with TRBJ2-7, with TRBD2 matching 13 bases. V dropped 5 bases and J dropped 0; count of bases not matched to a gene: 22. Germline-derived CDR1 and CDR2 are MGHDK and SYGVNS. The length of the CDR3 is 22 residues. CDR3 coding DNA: TGTGCCAGCAGTCCCAGGACAAGCTGGACTAGCGGGAGTAGCGAAATCTCCTACGAGCAGTACTTC. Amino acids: CASSPRTSWTSGSSEISYEQYF.

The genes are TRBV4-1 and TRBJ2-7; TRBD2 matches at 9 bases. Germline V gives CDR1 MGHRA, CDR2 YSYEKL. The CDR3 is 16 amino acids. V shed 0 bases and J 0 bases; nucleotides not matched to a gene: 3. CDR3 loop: CASSQEGSGSSYEQYF. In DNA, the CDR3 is TGCGCCAGCAGCCAAGAAGGTAGCGGGAGCTCCTACGAGCAGTACTTC.

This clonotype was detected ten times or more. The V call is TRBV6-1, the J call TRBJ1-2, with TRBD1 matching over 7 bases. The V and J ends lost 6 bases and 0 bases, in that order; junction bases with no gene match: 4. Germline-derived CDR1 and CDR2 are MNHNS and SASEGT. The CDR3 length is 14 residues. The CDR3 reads CASSPGQANYGYTF. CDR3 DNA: TGTGCCAGCAGCCCTGGACAGGCTAACTATGGCTACACCTTC.

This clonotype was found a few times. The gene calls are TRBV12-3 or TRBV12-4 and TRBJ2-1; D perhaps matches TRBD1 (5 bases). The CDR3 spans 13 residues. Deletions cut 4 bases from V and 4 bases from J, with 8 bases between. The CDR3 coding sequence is TGTGCCAGCAGTTCGGACACATACAATGAGCAGTTCTTC. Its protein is CASSSDTYNEQFF.

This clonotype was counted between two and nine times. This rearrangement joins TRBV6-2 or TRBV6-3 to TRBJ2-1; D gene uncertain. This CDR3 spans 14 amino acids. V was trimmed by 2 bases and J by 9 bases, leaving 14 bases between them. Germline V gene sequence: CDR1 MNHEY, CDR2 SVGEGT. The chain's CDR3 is CASSYGGITREQFF. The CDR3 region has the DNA TGTGCCAGCAGTTACGGTGGGATAACGCGTGAGCAGTTCTTC.